This T cell receptor beta chain originates from a study of blood T cell repertoires in COVID-19. Study context: Italy, Spain and the United States were the sources of the convalescent and acute COVID-19 samples. In each case, the material was cDNA or gDNA derived from T cells, B-cell-depleted T cells, or PBMCs.

This clone was recorded a few times. The V and J ends lost 5 bases and 6 bases respectively, with 16 bases between them. Germline V gives CDR1 LNHDA, CDR2 SQIVND (reference sequence). The CDR3 runs to 14 residues. Original methodology: Reference gene primer amplification gave nucleated cell count estimates. This table comes from immunoSEQ multiplex PCR, and its TCRdb copy is limited to in-frame clones, with some not included. V and J calls and clone size are copied from that table; D and trimming were computed from the DNA. The sample shows 200,000 to 250,000 clones, around four fifths of them seen only once.

The chain links TRBV19 to TRBJ1-2; no clear D. The sequenced material came from peripheral blood. The TCR originated in a woman of 80 years or more with acute or convalescent COVID-19. The CDR3 nucleotides read TGTGCCAGTAGTCGTGGAGTTGCGTTAAATGGCTACACCTTC. Residues: CASSRGVALNGYTF.